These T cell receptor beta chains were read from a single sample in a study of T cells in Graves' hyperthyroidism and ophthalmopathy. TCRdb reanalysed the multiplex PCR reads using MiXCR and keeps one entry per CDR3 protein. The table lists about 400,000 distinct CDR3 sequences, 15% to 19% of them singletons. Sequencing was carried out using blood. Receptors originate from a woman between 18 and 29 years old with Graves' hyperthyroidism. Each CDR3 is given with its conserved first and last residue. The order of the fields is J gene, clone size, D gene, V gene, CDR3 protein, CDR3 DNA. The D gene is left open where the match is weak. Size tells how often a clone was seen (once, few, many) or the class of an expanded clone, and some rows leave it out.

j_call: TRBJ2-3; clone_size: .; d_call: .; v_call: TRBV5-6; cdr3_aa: CASSLAAGGTSTDTQYF; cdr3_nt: TGTGCCAGCAGCTTGGCCGCCGGGGGAACTAGCACAGATACGCAGTATTTT
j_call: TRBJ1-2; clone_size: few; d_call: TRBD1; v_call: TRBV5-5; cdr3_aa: CASSFDWDRSGYTF; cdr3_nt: TGTGCCAGCAGCTTTGACTGGGACAGGTCTGGCTACACCTTC
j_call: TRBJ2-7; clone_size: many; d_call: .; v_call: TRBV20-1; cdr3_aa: CSANPGPSRSEQYF; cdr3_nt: TGCAGTGCTAACCCGGGGCCGTCTCGCTCCGAGCAGTACTTC
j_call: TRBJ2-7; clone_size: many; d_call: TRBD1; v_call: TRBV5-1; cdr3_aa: CASSRDSTYEQYF; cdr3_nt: TGCGCCAGCAGCCGGGACAGTACCTACGAGCAGTACTTC
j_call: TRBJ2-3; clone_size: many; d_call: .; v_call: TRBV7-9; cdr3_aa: CASSSGTAADTQYF; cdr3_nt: TGTGCCAGCAGCTCCGGGACGGCGGCCGATACGCAGTATTTT
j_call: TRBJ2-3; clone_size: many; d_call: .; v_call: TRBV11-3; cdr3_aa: CASSLDRATQYF; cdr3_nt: TGTGCCAGCAGCTTAGATCGGGCAACGCAGTATTTT
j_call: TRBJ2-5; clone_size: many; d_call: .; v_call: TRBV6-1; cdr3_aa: CASNRQGRETQYF; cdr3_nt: TGTGCCAGCAATCGCCAGGGGAGAGAGACCCAGTACTTC
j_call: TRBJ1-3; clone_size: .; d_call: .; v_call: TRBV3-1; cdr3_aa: CASSQENVFAGNTIYF; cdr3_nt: TGTGCCAGCAGCCAAGAAAATGTATTCGCTGGAAACACCATATATTTT
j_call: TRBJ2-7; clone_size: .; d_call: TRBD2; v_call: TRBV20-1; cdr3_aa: CSARDSRTSQPHEQYF; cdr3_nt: TGCAGTGCTAGAGATTCCAGGACTAGTCAACCCCACGAGCAGTACTTC
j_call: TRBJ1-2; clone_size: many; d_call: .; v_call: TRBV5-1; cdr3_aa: CASSSGTENYGYTF; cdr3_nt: TGCGCCAGCAGTTCCGGGACGGAGAACTATGGCTACACCTTC
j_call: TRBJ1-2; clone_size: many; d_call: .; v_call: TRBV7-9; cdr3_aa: CASSLLQTNYGYTF; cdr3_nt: TGTGCCAGCAGCTTACTACAGACTAACTATGGCTACACCTTC
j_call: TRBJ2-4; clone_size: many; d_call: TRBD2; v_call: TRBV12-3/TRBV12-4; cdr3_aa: CASSLLGLAGGKDIQYF; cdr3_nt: TGTGCCAGCAGCCTCCTCGGACTAGCGGGAGGGAAAGACATTCAGTACTTC
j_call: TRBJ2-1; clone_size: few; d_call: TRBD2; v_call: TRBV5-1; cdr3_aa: CASSLGLALGGEQFF; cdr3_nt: TGCGCCAGCAGCTTGGGACTAGCACTTGGGGGTGAGCAGTTCTTC
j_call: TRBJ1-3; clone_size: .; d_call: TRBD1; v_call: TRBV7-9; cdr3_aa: CASSLPDRENTIYF; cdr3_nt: TGTGCCAGCAGCCTCCCTGACAGGGAGAACACCATATATTTT
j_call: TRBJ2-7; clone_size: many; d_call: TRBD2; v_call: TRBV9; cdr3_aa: CASSVEGWEGLHEQYF; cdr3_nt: TGTGCCAGCAGCGTCGAGGGGTGGGAGGGCCTCCACGAGCAGTACTTC
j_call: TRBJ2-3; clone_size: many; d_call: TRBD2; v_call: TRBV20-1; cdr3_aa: CSARDRLAGYDWTDTQYF; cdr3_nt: TGCAGTGCTAGAGATCGACTAGCGGGGTACGACTGGACAGATACGCAGTATTTT
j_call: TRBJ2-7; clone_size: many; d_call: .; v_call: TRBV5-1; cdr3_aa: CASTGGPPYEQYF; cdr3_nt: TGCGCCAGCACAGGAGGGCCCCCCTACGAGCAGTACTTC
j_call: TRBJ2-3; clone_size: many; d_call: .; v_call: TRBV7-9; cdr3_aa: CASSPSSPDTQYF; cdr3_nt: TGTGCCAGCAGCCCCAGTTCCCCAGATACGCAGTATTTT
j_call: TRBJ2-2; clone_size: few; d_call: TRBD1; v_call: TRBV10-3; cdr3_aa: CATGQEANTGELFF; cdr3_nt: TGTGCCACGGGACAGGAGGCTAACACCGGGGAGCTGTTTTTT
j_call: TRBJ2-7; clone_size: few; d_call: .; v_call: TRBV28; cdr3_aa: CASSFHPGIGSYEQYF; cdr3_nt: TGTGCCAGCAGTTTTCACCCGGGAATAGGCTCCTACGAGCAGTACTTC
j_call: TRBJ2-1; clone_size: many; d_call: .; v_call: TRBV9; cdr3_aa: CASSRGFRDEQFF; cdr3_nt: TGTGCCAGCAGCCGCGGGTTTAGGGATGAGCAGTTCTTC
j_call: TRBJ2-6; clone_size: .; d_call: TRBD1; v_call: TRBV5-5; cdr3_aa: CASSNRQGGLSGANVLTF; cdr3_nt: TGTGCCAGCAGCAACCGACAGGGGGGCCTCTCTGGGGCCAACGTCCTGACTTTC
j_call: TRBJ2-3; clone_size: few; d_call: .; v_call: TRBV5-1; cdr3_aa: CASSVRGVSTDTQYF; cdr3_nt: TGCGCCAGCAGCGTCAGGGGTGTGAGCACAGATACGCAGTATTTT
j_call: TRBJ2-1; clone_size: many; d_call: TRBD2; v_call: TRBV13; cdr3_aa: CASTFGRENNEQFF; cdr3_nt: TGTGCCAGCACCTTTGGGCGGGAGAACAATGAGCAGTTCTTC
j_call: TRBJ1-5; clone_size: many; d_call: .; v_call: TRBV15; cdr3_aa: CATSRTLNQPQHF; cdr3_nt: TGTGCCACCAGTCGGACACTTAATCAGCCCCAGCATTTT
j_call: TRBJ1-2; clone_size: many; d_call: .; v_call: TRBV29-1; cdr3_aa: CSVGYGYTF; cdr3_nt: TGCAGCGTCGGATATGGCTACACCTTC
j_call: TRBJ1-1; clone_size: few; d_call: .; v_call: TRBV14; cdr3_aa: CASSLIGSVNTEAFF; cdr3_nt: TGTGCCAGCAGCCTCATAGGGTCCGTGAACACTGAAGCTTTCTTT
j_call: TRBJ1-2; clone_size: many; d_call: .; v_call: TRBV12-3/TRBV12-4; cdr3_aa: CASSATGDYGYTF; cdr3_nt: TGTGCCAGCAGTGCGACAGGAGATTATGGCTACACCTTC
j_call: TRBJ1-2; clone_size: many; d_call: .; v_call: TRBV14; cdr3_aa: CASSSNTRRGYTF; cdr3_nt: TGTGCCAGCAGCAGCAACACCCGCCGCGGCTACACCTTC
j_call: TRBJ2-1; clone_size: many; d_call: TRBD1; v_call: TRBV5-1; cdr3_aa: CASSYGQGSDEQFF; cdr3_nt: TGCGCCAGCAGCTACGGACAGGGTTCGGATGAGCAGTTCTTC
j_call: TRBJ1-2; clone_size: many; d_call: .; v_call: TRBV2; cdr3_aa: CASSESGTNYGYTF; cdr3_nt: TGTGCCAGCAGTGAGTCAGGCACCAACTATGGCTACACCTTC
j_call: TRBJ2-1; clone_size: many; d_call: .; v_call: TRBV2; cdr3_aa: CASSGAPRIYNEQFF; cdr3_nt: TGTGCCAGCAGTGGGGCCCCACGGATCTACAATGAGCAGTTCTTC
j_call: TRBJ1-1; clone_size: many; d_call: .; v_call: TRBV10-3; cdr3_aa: CAISGMNTEAFF; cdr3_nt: TGTGCCATCAGTGGAATGAACACTGAAGCTTTCTTT
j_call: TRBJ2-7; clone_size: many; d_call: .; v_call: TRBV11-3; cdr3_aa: CASSLGLSLGAPYEQYF; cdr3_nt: TGTGCCAGCAGCTTAGGTTTAAGCCTCGGGGCCCCCTACGAGCAGTACTTC
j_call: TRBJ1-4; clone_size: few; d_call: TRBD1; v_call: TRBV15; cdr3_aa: CATSSRTGREKLFF; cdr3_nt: TGTGCCACCAGCTCACGGACAGGGCGTGAAAAACTGTTTTTT
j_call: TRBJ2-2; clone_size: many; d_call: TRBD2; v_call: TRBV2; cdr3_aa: CASSEVAGVSTGELFF; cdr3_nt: TGTGCCAGCAGTGAAGTAGCGGGAGTAAGCACCGGGGAGCTGTTTTTT
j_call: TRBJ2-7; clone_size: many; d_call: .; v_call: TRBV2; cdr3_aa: CASSEGYGLGGYEQYF; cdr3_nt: TGTGCCAGCAGTGAAGGGTACGGCCTAGGGGGCTACGAGCAGTACTTC
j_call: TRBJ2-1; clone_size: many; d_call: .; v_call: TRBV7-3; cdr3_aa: CASSPWAGAYNEQFF; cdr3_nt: TGTGCCAGCAGCCCATGGGCTGGGGCCTACAATGAGCAGTTCTTC
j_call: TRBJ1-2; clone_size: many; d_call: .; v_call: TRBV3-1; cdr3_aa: CASSRGPYYGYTF; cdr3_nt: TGTGCCAGCAGCCGGGGGCCCTACTATGGCTACACCTTC
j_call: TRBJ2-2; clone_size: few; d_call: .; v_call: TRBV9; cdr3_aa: CASSKAPGELFF; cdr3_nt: TGTGCCAGCAGCAAGGCTCCCGGGGAGCTGTTTTTT